The entry below describes one T cell receptor beta chain. The antigen is not known. Regarding treatment: 15 to 20 received Ad26.COV2.S at low or high dose, single or two shots; about five received placebo; per-sample allocation not given. Sampling was performed 63 days after the first vaccine or placebo injection. Per the germline V gene, CDR1 is SGDLS and CDR2 is YYNGEE. Trimming shortened V by 4 bases and J by 2 bases, and 18 bases separated the two germline ends. This CDR3 comprises 17 residues. This specimen comes from a study of Ad26.COV2.S vaccination and SARS-CoV-2 variants. Overall study: Trial arm assignment for the donor was COV1001 Ad26.COV2.S.

Study observations and caveats: Reported findings describe substantial breadth in spike-specific CD8+ and CD4+ T cell responses following vaccination. Placebo recipients had lower spike-specific TCR breadth than vaccine recipients.

TCRdb keeps only in-frame clones here, not all; method: immunoSEQ multiplex PCR. Among some 350,000 clones listed, about nine tenths were seen once. The chain combines TRBV9 with TRBJ2-2; D not resolved. Specimen: peripheral blood, collected in a trial of Ad26.COV2.S vaccine versus placebo. This sequence originates from a person aged 18-65 years who received the Ad26.COV2.S COVID-19 vaccine or a placebo. Here the CDR3 reads CASSFPIGLRNTGELFF. For the CDR3, the DNA is TGTGCCAGCAGCTTCCCGATCGGGCTGAGAAACACCGGGGAGCTGTTTTTT.